These T cell receptor beta chains were read from a single sample in a study of Graves' ophthalmopathy and Graves' hyperthyroidism. One entry per CDR3 protein, called by TCRdb with MiXCR from the multiplex PCR reads. The sample has about 370,000 distinct CDR3 sequences; approximately 18% are singletons. The sequenced material came from peripheral blood. These receptors originate from an adult woman with stable Graves' hyperthyroidism. Both conserved end residues are part of each CDR3. A D gene is named only where the DNA matches it firmly. Clone size is stated in some rows and not others, as once, few, many or a class when expanded.

d_call	v_call	clone_size	j_call	cdr3_aa	cdr3_nt
TRBD1	TRBV7-2	-	TRBJ2-2	CASSLMRGQHGELLF	TGTGCCAGCAGCTTAATGAGGGGGCAGCACGGGGAGCTGTTGTTT
-	TRBV5-1	many	TRBJ2-2	CASSLDSRATGELFF	TGCGCCAGCAGCTTGGATTCTCGGGCGACCGGGGAGCTGTTTTTT
TRBD1	TRBV29-1	many	TRBJ1-1	CSVDRGQNTEAFF	TGCAGCGTAGACAGGGGGCAAAACACTGAAGCTTTCTTT
-	TRBV6-2/TRBV6-3	many	TRBJ2-5	CASSQSVETQYF	TGTGCCAGCAGCCAAAGTGTGGAGACCCAGTACTTC
-	TRBV6-2/TRBV6-3	-	TRBJ2-2	CASSYTGNGELFF	TGTGCCAGCAGTTACACGGGGAACGGGGAGCTGTTTTTT
TRBD1	TRBV11-1	many	TRBJ1-1	CASTPGQGSLGDTEAFF	TGTGCCAGCACGCCGGGACAGGGAAGCCTGGGGGACACTGAAGCTTTCTTT
TRBD1	TRBV18	-	TRBJ2-7	CASSPFPGQNEQYF	TGTGCCAGCTCACCCTTCCCGGGACAGAACGAGCAGTACTTC
TRBD1	TRBV6-1	many	TRBJ2-7	CASSEFIGTGGYEQYF	TGTGCCAGCAGTGAGTTCATAGGGACAGGGGGCTACGAGCAGTACTTC
-	TRBV5-1	many	TRBJ2-7	CASSFTPGRSYEQYF	TGCGCCAGCAGCTTCACCCCGGGACGGAGCTACGAGCAGTACTTC
TRBD1	TRBV15	many	TRBJ1-1	CATSRMGQMKLTEAFF	TGTGCCACCAGCAGGATGGGACAGATGAAGTTGACTGAAGCTTTCTTT
-	TRBV11-3	-	TRBJ2-2	CASSLGGPDTGELFF	TGTGCCAGCAGCTTGGGGGGGCCCGACACCGGGGAGCTGTTTTTT
TRBD1	TRBV4-1	-	TRBJ2-5	CASSQGDRNFGETQYF	TGCGCCAGCAGCCAAGGGGACAGGAATTTTGGAGAGACCCAGTACTTC
-	TRBV30	many	TRBJ2-7	CAWSISGQFYEQYF	TGTGCCTGGAGTATCTCAGGACAGTTCTACGAGCAGTACTTC
TRBD1	TRBV4-1	few	TRBJ2-7	CASSHRTGSDEQYF	TGCGCCAGCAGCCACAGGACAGGGAGCGACGAGCAGTACTTC
TRBD1	TRBV6-1	-	TRBJ1-5	CASSGTGGGPQHF	TGTGCCAGCAGTGGGACAGGGGGAGGGCCCCAGCATTTT
TRBD1	TRBV5-1	many	TRBJ2-6	CASSFRQGAKTGANVLTF	TGCGCCAGCAGCTTCAGACAGGGGGCTAAAACTGGGGCCAACGTCCTGACTTTC
-	TRBV6-1	few	TRBJ1-1	CASSQQGRKAFF	TGTGCCAGCAGCCAACAGGGTAGGAAGGCTTTCTTT
TRBD2	TRBV28	many	TRBJ2-4	CASSFRLAGENIQYF	TGTGCCAGCAGTTTCCGCCTAGCGGGAGAGAACATTCAGTACTTC
-	TRBV27	many	TRBJ2-5	CASDQPEETQYF	TGTGCCAGCGACCAGCCTGAAGAGACCCAGTACTTC
-	TRBV12-3/TRBV12-4	many	TRBJ1-3	CASSDKPTIYF	TGTGCCAGCAGTGACAAACCCACCATATATTTT
-	TRBV30	few	TRBJ2-6	CAWSVPVAGANVLTF	TGTGCCTGGAGTGTACCGGTTGCTGGGGCCAACGTCCTGACTTTC
-	TRBV6-2/TRBV6-3	-	TRBJ2-7	CASNRDGTYEQYF	TGTGCCAGCAACCGGGACGGAACCTACGAGCAGTACTTC
-	TRBV6-5	many	TRBJ2-7	CASSYARGSSYEQYF	TGTGCCAGCAGTTATGCAAGGGGCAGCTCCTACGAGCAGTACTTC
TRBD1	TRBV7-2	many	TRBJ2-7	CASSSDRGVYEQYF	TGTGCCAGCAGCAGCGACAGGGGTGTCTACGAGCAGTACTTC
-	TRBV30	many	TRBJ1-5	CAWSLGVGNQPQHF	TGTGCCTGGAGCCTCGGGGTTGGCAATCAGCCCCAGCATTTT
-	TRBV15	few	TRBJ2-2	CATSRVPGAIPGELFF	TGTGCCACCAGCAGAGTACCGGGGGCGATCCCCGGGGAGCTGTTTTTT
-	TRBV5-5	many	TRBJ2-7	CASSLVGTSYEQYF	TGTGCCAGCAGCTTGGTAGGTACCTCCTACGAGCAGTACTTC
TRBD1	TRBV5-1	many	TRBJ2-7	CASKRQGYEQYF	TGCGCCAGCAAACGACAGGGCTACGAGCAGTACTTC
-	TRBV11-2	many	TRBJ1-2	CASSSPQGPLGGYTF	TGTGCCAGCAGCTCACCCCAGGGGCCACTAGGTGGCTACACCTTC
-	TRBV6-5	few	TRBJ2-3	CASSYSDTQYF	TGTGCCAGCAGTTACTCAGATACGCAGTATTTT
-	TRBV11-2	-	TRBJ2-7	CASSLSVGPPPYEQYF	TGTGCCAGCAGCTTATCCGTCGGGCCTCCCCCCTACGAGCAGTACTTC